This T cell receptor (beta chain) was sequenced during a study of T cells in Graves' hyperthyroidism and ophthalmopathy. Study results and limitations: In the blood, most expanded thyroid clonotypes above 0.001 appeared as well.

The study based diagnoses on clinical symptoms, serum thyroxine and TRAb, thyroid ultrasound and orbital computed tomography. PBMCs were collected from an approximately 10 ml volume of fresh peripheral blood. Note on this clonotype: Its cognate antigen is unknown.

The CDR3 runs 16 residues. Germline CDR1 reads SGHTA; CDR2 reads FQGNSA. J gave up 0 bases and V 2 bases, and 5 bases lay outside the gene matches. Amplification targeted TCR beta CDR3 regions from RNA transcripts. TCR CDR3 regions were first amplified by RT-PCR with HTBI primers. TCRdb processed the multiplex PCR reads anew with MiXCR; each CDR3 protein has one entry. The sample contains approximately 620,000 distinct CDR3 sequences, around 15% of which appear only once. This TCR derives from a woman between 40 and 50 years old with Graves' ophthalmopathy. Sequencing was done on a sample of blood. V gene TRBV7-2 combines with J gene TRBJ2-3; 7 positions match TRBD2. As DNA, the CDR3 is TGTGCCAGCAGCTTAACATTAGCGGGTAGCACAGATACGCAGTATTTT. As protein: CASSLTLAGSTDTQYF.